A selection of T cell receptor beta chains follows, all from one sample in a study of lymphopenia after photon versus proton radiotherapy. The protocol was immunoSEQ multiplex PCR, while the TCRdb copy is restricted to in-frame clones and leaves out a portion. The profile shows 55,000 to 75,000 clones, roughly 93% of them singletons. Source: peripheral blood, taken from a patient treated with photon-based radiotherapy. Receptors were obtained from a woman in her 70s with pancreatic cancer. The CDR3 runs from the conserved cysteine through the conserved F or W. A D gene is named only where the DNA matches it firmly. The size of a clone is reported for some rows only, either as once, few or many, or as a class for expanded clones.

>TRBV5-4|NA|TRBJ1-2|NA
TGTGCCAGCAGTCGTGCAGGGAGTCCTAACTATGGCTACACCTTC
CASSRAGSPNYGYTF
>TRBV5-4|NA|TRBJ2-7|NA
TGTGCCAGCAGCCTGAGGGGCGAGCAGTACTTC
CASSLRGEQYF
>TRBV4-1|NA|TRBJ2-7|TRBD2
TGCGCCAGCAGCCCGGTTAGCGGGAGGGCCTCCTACGAGCAGTACTTC
CASSPVSGRASYEQYF
>TRBV5-1|NA|TRBJ2-1|NA
TGCGCCAGCAGCTTGCAATATGGCGATGAGCAGTTCTTC
CASSLQYGDEQFF
>TRBV7-8|NA|TRBJ2-7|NA
TGTGCCAGCAGCTACCAACCCTACGAGCAGTACTTC
CASSYQPYEQYF
>TRBV5-4|once|TRBJ2-1|NA
TGTGCCAGCAGCCCCAACCGACAGGTCTCCTACAATGAGCAGTTCTTC
CASSPNRQVSYNEQFF
>TRBV19|NA|TRBJ1-1|NA
TGTGCCAGTATTACAGGTATGAACACTGAAGCTTTCTTT
CASITGMNTEAFF
>TRBV29-1|NA|TRBJ2-7|TRBD2
TGCAGCGTTAGAGGGACTAGAGCTTCCGAGCAGTACTTC
CSVRGTRASEQYF
>TRBV10-1|NA|TRBJ2-1|NA
TGCGCCAGCAGTGGCCGATTGTGTAAAGTCCATGAGCAGTTCTTC
CASSGRLCKVHEQFF
>TRBV11-1|NA|TRBJ2-5|NA
TGTGCCAGCAGCTTAAGGCCAGGGATCGGAGAGACCCAGTACTTC
CASSLRPGIGETQYF
>TRBV4-2|NA|TRBJ2-3|NA
TGTGCCAGCAGCCAAGACAGGGAAGCGGGCACAGATACGCAGTATTTT
CASSQDREAGTDTQYF
>TRBV19|NA|TRBJ2-3|NA
TGTGCCAGTAGGGCAGGGGGCACAGATACGCAGTATTTT
CASRAGGTDTQYF
>TRBV2|once|TRBJ2-1|TRBD2
TGTGCCAGCAACCAAGGCGGGAGCTCCTACAATGAGCAGTTCTTC
CASNQGGSSYNEQFF
>TRBV18|NA|TRBJ1-1|NA
TGTGCCAGCTCACAACCGTCGGGGAACACTGAAGCTTTCTTT
CASSQPSGNTEAFF
>TRBV7-8|NA|TRBJ2-4|NA
TGTGCCAGCAGCTTAGCGCAGGCTAAAAACATTCAGTACTTC
CASSLAQAKNIQYF
>TRBV29-1|NA|TRBJ2-5|TRBD2
TGCAGCGTTGAAGTGGGAGGGCGGGGAGAGACCCAGTACTTC
CSVEVGGRGETQYF
>TRBV2|NA|TRBJ1-3|TRBD1
TGTGCCAGCAGCACAGGGGGCGTCTCTGGAAACACCATATATTTT
CASSTGGVSGNTIYF
>TRBV9|NA|TRBJ2-3|NA
TGTGCCAGCAGCGATCCCACCCCAGGGAGTACGCAGTATTTT
CASSDPTPGSTQYF
>TRBV7-2|once|TRBJ2-7|TRBD2
TGTGCCAGCAGCTTACTCACTAGCGGGAGGGCCTTACGGGACTTC
CASSLLTSGRALRDF
>TRBV7-9|NA|TRBJ2-3|TRBD1
TGTGCCAGCAGCCTGACAGGGGTTGGCACAGATACGCAGTATTTT
CASSLTGVGTDTQYF
>TRBV5-1|NA|TRBJ2-2|TRBD2
TGCGCCAGCAGCTCGAGCGGGAAGACGAACACCGGGGAGCTGTTTTTT
CASSSSGKTNTGELFF
>TRBV29-1|NA|TRBJ2-7|NA
TGCAGCGTTGATATGGTCAGGAGCAAATTTAGCTCCTACGAGCAGTACTTC
CSVDMVRSKFSSYEQYF
>TRBV18|NA|TRBJ2-7|TRBD1
TGTGCCAGTTCTAAGGGGGCATCCTACGAGCAGTACTTC
CASSKGASYEQYF
>TRBV7-9|once|TRBJ2-1|NA
TGTGCCAGCAGCTTAGGGGATGGAAAGCAGTTCTTC
CASSLGDGKQFF
>TRBV7-2|once|TRBJ1-2|TRBD1
TGTGCCAGCAGCTTAGCCGGGGGACAGGCCTATGGCTACACCTTC
CASSLAGGQAYGYTF
>TRBV7-3|NA|TRBJ2-7|NA
TGTGCCAGCAGCCCCTCCAACTCCTACGAGCAGTACTTC
CASSPSNSYEQYF
>TRBV19|NA|TRBJ1-4|NA
TGTGCCAGTAGGGCCTCTGGGGGATCCGGTGAAAAACTGTTTTTT
CASRASGGSGEKLFF
>TRBV12-5|NA|TRBJ2-1|NA
TGTGCTAGTGGTTTGGGCCAGGGGAGCCTGAGTGAGCAGTTCTTC
CASGLGQGSLSEQFF
>TRBV29-1|NA|TRBJ2-1|TRBD2
TGCAGCCTCTCGTTCACGGGAGGCTCCAATGAGCAGTTCTTC
CSLSFTGGSNEQFF
>TRBV11-2|NA|TRBJ2-7|NA
TGTGCCAGCAGCTTAGATAGGTACGAGCAGTACTTC
CASSLDRYEQYF
>TRBV4-1|once|TRBJ2-3|NA
TGCGCCAGCAGCCAAGATGCTCCAGGGTTGAGTCGTGGGGGTACGCAGTATTTT
CASSQDAPGLSRGGTQYF
>TRBV10-3|NA|TRBJ1-5|NA
TGTGCCTCCCGTTCGGACAGCCATTTCAATCAGCCCCAGCATTTT
CASRSDSHFNQPQHF
>TRBV11-2|NA|TRBJ2-3|NA
TGTGCCAGCAGCTTAACTAGCAGCACAGATACGCAGTATTTT
CASSLTSSTDTQYF
>TRBV2|NA|TRBJ2-6|NA
TGTGCCAGCGCCCTAAGTACTGGGGCCAACGTCCTGACTTTC
CASALSTGANVLTF
>TRBV11-3|few|TRBJ2-5|NA
TGTGCCAGCAGCCGAGGGGGTGAGACCCAGTACTTC
CASSRGGETQYF
>TRBV19|few|TRBJ1-2|NA
TGTGCCAGTAGTATACCCGCAGGGCCCTATGGCTACACCTTC
CASSIPAGPYGYTF
>TRBV28|NA|TRBJ1-1|NA
TGTGCCAGCAGTCCGGTTGGGGAAGTATCTGAAGCTTTCTTT
CASSPVGEVSEAFF
>TRBV5-8|NA|TRBJ1-2|NA
TGTGCCAGCAACGACCCGAGGGGGGGAAACCATGGCTACACCTTC
CASNDPRGGNHGYTF
>TRBV4-3|NA|TRBJ1-4|NA
TGCGCCAGCAGCCAACTAACCCGGCGGGGGGGTTGGACTAATGAAAAACTGTTTTTT
CASSQLTRRGGWTNEKLFF